The table lists the clone carrying this T cell receptor beta chain with a count of one. As processed by the authors: Counts of nucleated cells, estimated from reference gene primer amplification, were obtained. This table comes from immunoSEQ multiplex PCR, and its TCRdb copy is limited to in-frame clones, with some not included. V and J calls and clone size are copied from that table; D and trimming were computed from the DNA. This repertoire shows about 120,000 clones, approximately 80% found once; its top ten account for around 37%. V lost 5 bases, J lost 4 bases, and 17 bases lay in between. The CDR3 consists of 15 residues. The germline gives CDR1 SGHAT, CDR2 FQNNGV. The data derive from a study of blood T cell repertoires in COVID-19. Study in general: The United States, Italy and Spain were the sources of the acute and convalescent COVID-19 samples. T cells, B-cell-depleted T cells, or PBMCs supplied cDNA or gDNA.

The chain links TRBV11-2 to TRBJ1-1, with TRBD1 as a possible D gene (5 bases). This clonotype was sampled from a man in his forties or fifties with active or convalescent COVID-19. The sequencing sample was made of peripheral blood. CDR3 in amino acids: CASSREGRVATEAFF. The CDR3 DNA sequence: TGTGCCAGCAGCCGGGAGGGCAGGGTAGCCACTGAAGCTTTCTTT.